The present entry profiles one T cell receptor (beta chain) with its context. The antigen remains unidentified. These data come from a study of cytomegalovirus exposure and HLA in healthy donors. Points from the study as a whole: TCR beta chains numbering under 200 were designated cytomegalovirus-associated. In vitro, a few CMV-associated chains proved specific for CMV antigens. It was reported that the classifier diagnosed cytomegalovirus status with high specificity and sensitivity in both the original and validation cohorts. Across donors, most TCRs were seen rarely, yet some public ones were widespread.

The repertoire was sequenced with immunoSEQ multiplex PCR; TCRdb's copy has only in-frame clones and lacks some. This sample yields 200,000 to 300,000 clones, of which 70% to 90% are seen a single time; 1% to 1.5% belongs to the top ten. The CDR3 runs to 16 residues. V lost 5 bases and J 11 bases, leaving 27 bases between the germline ends. Germline CDR1 and CDR2: KGHSH and LQKENI. V and J are TRBV18 and TRBJ1-2, with a possible D match to TRBD1 (5 bases). The sequenced sample was PBMCs. The TCR was taken from a woman under 40 in good health and CMV-seropositive. CDR3 region: CASSNHVTGVGSGYTF. The CDR3 DNA is TGTGCCAGCTCAAACCACGTTACGGGGGTCGGTTCTGGGTACACCTTC.